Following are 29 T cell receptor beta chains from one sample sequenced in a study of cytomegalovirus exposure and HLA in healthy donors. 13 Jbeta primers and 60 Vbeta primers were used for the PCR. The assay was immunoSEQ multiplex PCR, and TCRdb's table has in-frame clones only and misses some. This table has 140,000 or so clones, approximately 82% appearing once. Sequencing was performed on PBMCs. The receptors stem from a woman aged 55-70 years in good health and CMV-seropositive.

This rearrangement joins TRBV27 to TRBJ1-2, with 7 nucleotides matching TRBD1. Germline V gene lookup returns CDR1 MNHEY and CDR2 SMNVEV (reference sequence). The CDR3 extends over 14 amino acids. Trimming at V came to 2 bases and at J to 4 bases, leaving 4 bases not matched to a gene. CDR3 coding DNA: TGTGCCAGCAGTTTAGGGTCAGGGGGCTATGGCTACACCTTC. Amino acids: CASSLGSGGYGYTF.

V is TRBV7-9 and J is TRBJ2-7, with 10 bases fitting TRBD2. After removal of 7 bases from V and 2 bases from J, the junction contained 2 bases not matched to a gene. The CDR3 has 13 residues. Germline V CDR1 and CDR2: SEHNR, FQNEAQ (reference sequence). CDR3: CASKTSGTYEQYF. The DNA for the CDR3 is TGTGCCAGCAAAACTAGCGGGACCTACGAGCAGTACTTC.

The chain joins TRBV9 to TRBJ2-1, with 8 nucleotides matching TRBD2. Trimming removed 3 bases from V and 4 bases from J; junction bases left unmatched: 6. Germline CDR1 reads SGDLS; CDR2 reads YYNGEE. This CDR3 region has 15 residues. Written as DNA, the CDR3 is TGTGCCAGCAGCGCCCCTCAGCGGGGGTACAATGAGCAGTTCTTC. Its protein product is CASSAPQRGYNEQFF.

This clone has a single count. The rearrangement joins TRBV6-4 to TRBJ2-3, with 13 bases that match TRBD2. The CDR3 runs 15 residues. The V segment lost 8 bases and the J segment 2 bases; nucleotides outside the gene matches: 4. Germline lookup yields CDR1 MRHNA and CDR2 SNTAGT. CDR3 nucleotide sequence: TGTGCCAGCCAGGGACTAGCGGGGTCCACAGATACGCAGTATTTT. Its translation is CASQGLAGSTDTQYF.

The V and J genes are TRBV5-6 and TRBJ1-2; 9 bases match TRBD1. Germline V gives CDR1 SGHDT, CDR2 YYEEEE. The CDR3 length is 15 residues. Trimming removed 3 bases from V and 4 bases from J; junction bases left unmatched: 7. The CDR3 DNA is TGTGCCAGCAGCTCGACAGGGGGGGGCCTCTATGGCTACACCTTC. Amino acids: CASSSTGGGLYGYTF.

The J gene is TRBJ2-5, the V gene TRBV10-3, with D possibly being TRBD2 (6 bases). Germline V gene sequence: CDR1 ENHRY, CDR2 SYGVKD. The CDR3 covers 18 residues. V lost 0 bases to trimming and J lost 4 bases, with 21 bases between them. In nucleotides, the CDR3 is TGTGCCATCAGTGAGTCGGCGCTCGGGGGAGGAAAGGCAGAGACCCAGTACTTC. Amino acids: CAISESALGGGKAETQYF.

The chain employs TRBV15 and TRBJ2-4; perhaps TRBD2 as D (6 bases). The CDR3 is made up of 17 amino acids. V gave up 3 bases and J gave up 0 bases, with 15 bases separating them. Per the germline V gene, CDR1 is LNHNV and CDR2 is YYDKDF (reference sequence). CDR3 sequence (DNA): TGTGCCACCAGCAGGTGGGGCGGAGGGCCAGCCAAAAACATTCAGTACTTC. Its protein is CATSRWGGGPAKNIQYF. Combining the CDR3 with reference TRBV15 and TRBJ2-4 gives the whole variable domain DAMVIQNPRYQVTQFGKPVTLSCSQTLNHNVMYWYQQKSSQAPKLLFHYYDKDFNNEADTPDNFQSRRPNTSFCFLDIRSPGLGDTAMYLCATSRWGGGPAKNIQYFGAGTRLSVL.

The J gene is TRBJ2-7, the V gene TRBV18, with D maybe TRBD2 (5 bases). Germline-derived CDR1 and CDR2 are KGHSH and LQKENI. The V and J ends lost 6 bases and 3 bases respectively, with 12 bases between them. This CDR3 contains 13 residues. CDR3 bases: TGTGCCAGCTCGCGGGCCGTTAACTACGAGCAGTACTTC. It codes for CASSRAVNYEQYF.

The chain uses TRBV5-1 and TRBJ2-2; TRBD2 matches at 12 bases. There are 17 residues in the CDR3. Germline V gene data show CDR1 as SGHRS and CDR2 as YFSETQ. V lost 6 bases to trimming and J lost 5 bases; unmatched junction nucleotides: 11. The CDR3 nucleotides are TGCGCCAGCACCACACTAGCGGGAGGCCGGGGGACCGGGGAGCTGTTTTTT. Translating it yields CASTTLAGGRGTGELFF.

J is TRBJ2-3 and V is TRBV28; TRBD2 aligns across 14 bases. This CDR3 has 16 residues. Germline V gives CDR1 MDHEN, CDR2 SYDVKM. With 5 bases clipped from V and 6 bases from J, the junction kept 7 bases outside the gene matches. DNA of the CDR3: TGTGCCAGCAGTGACCCTAGGACTAGCGGGAGGGATACGCAGTATTTT. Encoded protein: CASSDPRTSGRDTQYF.

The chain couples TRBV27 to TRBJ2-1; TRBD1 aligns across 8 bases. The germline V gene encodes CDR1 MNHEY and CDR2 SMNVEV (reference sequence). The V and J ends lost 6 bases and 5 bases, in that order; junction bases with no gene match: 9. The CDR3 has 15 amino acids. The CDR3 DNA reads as TGTGCCAGCAGCCCCAGGGGGCGCCTACACAATGAGCAGTTCTTC. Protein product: CASSPRGRLHNEQFF.

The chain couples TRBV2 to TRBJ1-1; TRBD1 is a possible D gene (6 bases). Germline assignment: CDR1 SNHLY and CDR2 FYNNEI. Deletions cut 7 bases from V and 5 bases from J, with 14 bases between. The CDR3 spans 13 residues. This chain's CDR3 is CASNSFRGTEAFF. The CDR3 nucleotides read TGTGCCAGCAATTCCTTCAGGGGAACTGAAGCTTTCTTT.

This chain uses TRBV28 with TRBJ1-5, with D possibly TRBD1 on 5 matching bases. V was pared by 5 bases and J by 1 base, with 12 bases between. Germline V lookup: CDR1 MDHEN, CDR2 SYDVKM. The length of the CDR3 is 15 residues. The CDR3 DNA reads TGTGCCAGCAGTCCCCGGGGGTTCAGCAATCAGCCCCAGCATTTT. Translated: CASSPRGFSNQPQHF.

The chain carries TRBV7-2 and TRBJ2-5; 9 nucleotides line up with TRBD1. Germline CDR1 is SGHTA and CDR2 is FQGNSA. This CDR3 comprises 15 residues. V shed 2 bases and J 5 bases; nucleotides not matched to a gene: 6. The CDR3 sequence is CASSLSRTGVETQYF. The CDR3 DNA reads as TGTGCCAGCAGCTTAAGCAGGACAGGGGTGGAGACCCAGTACTTC.

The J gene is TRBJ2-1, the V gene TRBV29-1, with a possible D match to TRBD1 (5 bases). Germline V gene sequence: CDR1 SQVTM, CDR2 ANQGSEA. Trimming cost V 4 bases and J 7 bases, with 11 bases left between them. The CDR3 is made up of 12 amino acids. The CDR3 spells CSVGLGVNEQFF. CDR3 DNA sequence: TGCAGCGTTGGTTTAGGGGTGAATGAGCAGTTCTTC.

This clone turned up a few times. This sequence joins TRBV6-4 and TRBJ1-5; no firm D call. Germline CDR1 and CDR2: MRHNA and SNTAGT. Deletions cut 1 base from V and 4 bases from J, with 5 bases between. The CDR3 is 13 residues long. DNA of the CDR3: TGTGCCAGCAGTGACTTCCGGAATCAGCCCCAGCATTTT. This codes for CASSDFRNQPQHF.

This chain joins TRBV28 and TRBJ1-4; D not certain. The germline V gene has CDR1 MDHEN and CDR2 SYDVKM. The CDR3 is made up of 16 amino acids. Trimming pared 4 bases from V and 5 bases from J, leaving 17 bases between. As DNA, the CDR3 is TGTGCCAGCAGTTCCCCCCGGAGGAACCAAAATGAAAAACTGTTTTTT. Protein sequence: CASSSPRRNQNEKLFF.

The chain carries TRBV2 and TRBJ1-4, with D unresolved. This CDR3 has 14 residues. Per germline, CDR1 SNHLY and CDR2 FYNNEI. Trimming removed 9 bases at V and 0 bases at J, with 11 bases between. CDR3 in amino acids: CASRQSATNEKLFF. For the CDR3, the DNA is TGTGCCAGTAGACAAAGTGCAACTAATGAAAAACTGTTTTTT.

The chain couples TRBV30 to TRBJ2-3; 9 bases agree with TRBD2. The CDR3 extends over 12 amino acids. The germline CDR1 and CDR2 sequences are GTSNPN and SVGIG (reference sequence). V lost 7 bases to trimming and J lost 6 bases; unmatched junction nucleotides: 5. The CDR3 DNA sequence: TGTGCCTCCGGGGCGGGAGGGGATACGCAGTATTTT. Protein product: CASGAGGDTQYF. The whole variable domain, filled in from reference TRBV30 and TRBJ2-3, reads SQTIHQWPATLVQPVGSPLSLECTVEGTSNPNLYWYRQAAGRGLQLLFYSVGIGQISSEVPQNLSASRPQDRQFILSSKKLLLSDSGFYLCASGAGGDTQYFGPGTRLTVL.

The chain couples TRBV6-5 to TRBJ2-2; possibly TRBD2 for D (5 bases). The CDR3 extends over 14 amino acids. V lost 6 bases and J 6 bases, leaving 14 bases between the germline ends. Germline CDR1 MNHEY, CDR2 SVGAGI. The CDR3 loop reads CASSSNLGAGELFF. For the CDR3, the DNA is TGTGCCAGCAGCTCCAACCTCGGGGCCGGGGAGCTGTTTTTT.

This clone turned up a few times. DNA for the CDR3: TGCAGCGTTGATCGGAGCAACACCGGGGAGCTGTTTTTT. Translated, it gives CSVDRSNTGELFF. The genes are TRBV29-1 and TRBJ2-2; no clear D. The germline V gene encodes CDR1 SQVTM and CDR2 ANQGSEA. The germline V and J ends were trimmed by 3 bases and 2 bases, with 7 bases remaining between them. The CDR3 extends over 13 amino acids.

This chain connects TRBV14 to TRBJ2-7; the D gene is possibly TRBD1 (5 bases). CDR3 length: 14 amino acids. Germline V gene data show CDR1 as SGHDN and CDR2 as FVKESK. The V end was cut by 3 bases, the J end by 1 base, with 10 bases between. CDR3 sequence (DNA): TGTGCCAGCAGCCACTTGGACATTTCCTACGAGCAGTACTTC. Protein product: CASSHLDISYEQYF.

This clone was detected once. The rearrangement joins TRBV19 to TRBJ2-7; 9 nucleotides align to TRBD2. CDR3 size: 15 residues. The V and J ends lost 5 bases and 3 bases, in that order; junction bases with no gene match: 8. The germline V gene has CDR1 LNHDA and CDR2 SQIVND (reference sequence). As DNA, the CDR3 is TGTGCCAGTAGTTTTCGACTAGCGGAGAACTACGAGCAGTACTTC. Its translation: CASSFRLAENYEQYF.

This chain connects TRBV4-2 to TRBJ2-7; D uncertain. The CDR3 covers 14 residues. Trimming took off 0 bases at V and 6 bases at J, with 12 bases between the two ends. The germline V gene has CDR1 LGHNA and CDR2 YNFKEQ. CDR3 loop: CASSQDLGVREQYF. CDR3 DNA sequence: TGTGCCAGCAGCCAAGATTTGGGCGTTCGCGAGCAGTACTTC.

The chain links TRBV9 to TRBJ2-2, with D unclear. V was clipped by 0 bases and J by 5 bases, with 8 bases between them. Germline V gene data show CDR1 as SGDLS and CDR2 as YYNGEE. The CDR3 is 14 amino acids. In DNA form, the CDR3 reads TGTGCCAGCAGCGTAGACTCTTTGACCGGGGAGCTGTTTTTT. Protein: CASSVDSLTGELFF.

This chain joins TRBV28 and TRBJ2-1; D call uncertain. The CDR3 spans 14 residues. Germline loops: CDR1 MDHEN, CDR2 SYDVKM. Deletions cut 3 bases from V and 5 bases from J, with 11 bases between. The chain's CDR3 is CASSFLGEHNEQFF. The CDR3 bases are TGTGCCAGCAGTTTTCTTGGAGAACACAATGAGCAGTTCTTC.

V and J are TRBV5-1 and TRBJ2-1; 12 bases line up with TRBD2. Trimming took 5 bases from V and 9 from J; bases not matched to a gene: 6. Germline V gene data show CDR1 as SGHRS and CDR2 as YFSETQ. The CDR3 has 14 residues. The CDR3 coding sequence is TGCGCCAGCAGTCCCGGACTAGCGGGAAGTGAGCAGTTCTTC. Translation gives CASSPGLAGSEQFF.

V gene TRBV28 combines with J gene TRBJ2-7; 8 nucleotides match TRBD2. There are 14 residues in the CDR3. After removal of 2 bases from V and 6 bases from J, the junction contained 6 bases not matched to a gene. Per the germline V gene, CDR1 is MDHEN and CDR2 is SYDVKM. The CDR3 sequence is CASSLPGRALEQYF. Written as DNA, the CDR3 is TGTGCCAGCAGTTTACCCGGGAGGGCGCTCGAGCAGTACTTC.

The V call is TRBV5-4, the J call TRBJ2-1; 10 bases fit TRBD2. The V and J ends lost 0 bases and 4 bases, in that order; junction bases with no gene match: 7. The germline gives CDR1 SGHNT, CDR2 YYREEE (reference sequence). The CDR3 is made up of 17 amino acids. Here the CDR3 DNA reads TGTGCCAGCAGCTTGGATCCTACTAGCGGGACTTACAATGAGCAGTTCTTC. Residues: CASSLDPTSGTYNEQFF.